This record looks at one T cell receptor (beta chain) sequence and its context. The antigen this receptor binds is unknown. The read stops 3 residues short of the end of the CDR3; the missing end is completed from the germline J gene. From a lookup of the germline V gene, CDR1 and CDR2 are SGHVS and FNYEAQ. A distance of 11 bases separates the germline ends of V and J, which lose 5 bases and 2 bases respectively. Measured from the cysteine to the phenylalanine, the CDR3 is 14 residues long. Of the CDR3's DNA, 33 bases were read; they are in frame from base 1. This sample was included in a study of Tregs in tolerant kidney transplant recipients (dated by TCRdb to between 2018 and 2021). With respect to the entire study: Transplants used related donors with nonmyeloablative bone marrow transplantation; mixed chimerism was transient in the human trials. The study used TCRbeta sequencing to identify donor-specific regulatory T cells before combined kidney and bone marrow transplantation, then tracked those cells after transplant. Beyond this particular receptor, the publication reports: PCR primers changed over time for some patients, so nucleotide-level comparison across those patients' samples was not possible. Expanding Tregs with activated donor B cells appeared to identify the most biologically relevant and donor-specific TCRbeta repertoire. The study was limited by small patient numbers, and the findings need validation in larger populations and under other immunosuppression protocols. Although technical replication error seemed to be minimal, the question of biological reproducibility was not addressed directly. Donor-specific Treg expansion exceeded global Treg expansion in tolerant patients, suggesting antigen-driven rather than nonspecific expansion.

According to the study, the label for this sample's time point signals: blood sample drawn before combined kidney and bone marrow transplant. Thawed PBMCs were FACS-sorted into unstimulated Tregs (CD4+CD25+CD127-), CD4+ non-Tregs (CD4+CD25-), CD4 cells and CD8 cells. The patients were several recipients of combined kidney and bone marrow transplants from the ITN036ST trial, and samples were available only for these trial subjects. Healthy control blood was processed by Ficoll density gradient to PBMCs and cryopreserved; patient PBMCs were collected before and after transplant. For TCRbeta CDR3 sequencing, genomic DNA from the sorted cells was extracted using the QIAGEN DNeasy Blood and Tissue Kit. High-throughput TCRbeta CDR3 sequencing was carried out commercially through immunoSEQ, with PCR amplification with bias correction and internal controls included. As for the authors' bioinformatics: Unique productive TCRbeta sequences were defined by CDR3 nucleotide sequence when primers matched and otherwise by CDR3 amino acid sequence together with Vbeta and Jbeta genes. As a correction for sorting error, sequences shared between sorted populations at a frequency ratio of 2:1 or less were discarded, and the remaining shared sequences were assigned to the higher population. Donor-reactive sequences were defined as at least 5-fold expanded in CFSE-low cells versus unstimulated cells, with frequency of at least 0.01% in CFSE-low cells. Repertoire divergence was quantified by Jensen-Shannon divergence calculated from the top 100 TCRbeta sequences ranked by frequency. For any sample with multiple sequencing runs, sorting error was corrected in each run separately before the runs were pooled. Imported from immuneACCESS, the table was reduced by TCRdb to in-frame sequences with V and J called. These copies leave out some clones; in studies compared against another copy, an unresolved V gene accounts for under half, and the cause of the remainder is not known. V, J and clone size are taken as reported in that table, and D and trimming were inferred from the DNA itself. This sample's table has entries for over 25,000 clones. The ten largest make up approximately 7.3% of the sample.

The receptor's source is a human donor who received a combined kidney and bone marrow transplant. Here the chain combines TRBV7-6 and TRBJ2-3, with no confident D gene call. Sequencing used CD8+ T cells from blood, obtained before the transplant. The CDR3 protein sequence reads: CASSPAAYTDTQYF. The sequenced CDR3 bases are TGTGCCAGCAGCCCCGCTGCCTACACAGATACG.